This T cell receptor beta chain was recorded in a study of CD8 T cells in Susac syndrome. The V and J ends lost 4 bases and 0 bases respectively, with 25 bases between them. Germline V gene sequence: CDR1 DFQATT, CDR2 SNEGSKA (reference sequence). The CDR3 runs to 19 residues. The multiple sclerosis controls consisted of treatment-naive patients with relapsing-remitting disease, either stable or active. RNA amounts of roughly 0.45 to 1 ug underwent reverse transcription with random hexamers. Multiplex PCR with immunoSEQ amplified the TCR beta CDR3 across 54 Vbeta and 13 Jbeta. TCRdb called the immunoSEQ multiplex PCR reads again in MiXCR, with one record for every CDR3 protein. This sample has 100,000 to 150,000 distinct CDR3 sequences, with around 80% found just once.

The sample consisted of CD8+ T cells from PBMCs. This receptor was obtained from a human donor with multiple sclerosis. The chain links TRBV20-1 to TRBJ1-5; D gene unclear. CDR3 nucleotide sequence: TGCAGTGCTAAAGTTATCCGGGAGTGGACTGAATATAGCAATCAGCCCCAGCATTTT. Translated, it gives CSAKVIREWTEYSNQPQHF.